One and the same sample provided the 14 T cell receptor beta chains below, sequenced in a study of OX40 agonist ivuxolimab in advanced cancers. Library construction relied on the immunoSEQ multiplex PCR assay. Sourced from immuneACCESS, this table was stored by TCRdb with only in-frame sequences that have V and J called. A share of the clones is absent; for the studies checked, an unresolved V gene accounts for under half, and the remainder has no known explanation. Counted in this sample were about 80,000 clones; around 92% of them appeared once. Of the sample, approximately 8% falls within the top ten clones. The material sequenced was CD4+ or CD8+ T cells sorted from blood, taken in a trial of the OX40 agonist ivuxolimab. Receptors originate from an adult with an advanced solid tumor such as melanoma, head and neck, liver or kidney cancer.

V usage is TRBV27 and J usage is TRBJ2-7; 8 bases match TRBD1. The CDR3 totals 12 residues. The ends lost 6 bases at V and 7 bases at J; junction bases unmatched: 5. Germline V gene data show CDR1 as MNHEY and CDR2 as SMNVEV (reference sequence). The chain's CDR3 is CASRTGVGEQYF. The CDR3 DNA reads as TGTGCCAGCAGGACAGGGGTGGGGGAGCAGTACTTC.

This rearrangement joins TRBV19 to TRBJ1-1; a possible D gene is TRBD1 (5 bases). Trimming took 4 bases from V and 10 from J, leaving 22 bases between them. CDR1 LNHDA and CDR2 SQIVND come from the germline V gene (reference sequence). CDR3 length equals 15 residues. The CDR3 DNA sequence: TGTGCCAGTAGTAGCTCCATGGCAGGGCATTTGGGAGCTTTCTTT. Residues: CASSSSMAGHLGAFF.

The rearrangement joins TRBV29-1 to TRBJ2-7; tentative D call: TRBD1 (6 bases). Trimming pared 3 bases from V and 4 bases from J, leaving 16 bases between. This CDR3 is built from 14 residues. The germline V gene has CDR1 SQVTM and CDR2 ANQGSEA. This CDR3 reads CSVESPRGGYEQYF. CDR3 sequence (DNA): TGCAGCGTTGAGTCCCCCAGGGGCGGATACGAGCAGTACTTC.

CDR3 in amino acids: CASSLKDPLGYGYTF. DNA for the CDR3: TGTGCCAGCAGTTTAAAGGACCCTCTAGGATATGGCTACACCTTC. The V gene is TRBV27, the J gene TRBJ1-2; unclear D gene. V was pared by 2 bases and J by 5 bases, with 15 bases between. CDR3 length: 15 amino acids. Germline CDR1 is MNHEY and CDR2 is SMNVEV (reference sequence).

The gene calls are TRBV12-5 and TRBJ1-1; tentatively, D is TRBD1 (6 bases). This CDR3 spans 19 amino acids. Trimming took 6 bases from V and 0 from J, leaving 26 bases between them. Germline V lookup: CDR1 LGHNT, CDR2 FRNRAP. The CDR3 protein is CASGSPTPHRVFLNTEAFF. The CDR3 nucleotides are TGTGCTAGTGGCTCCCCCACCCCCCACAGGGTTTTTCTGAACACTGAAGCTTTCTTT.

V is TRBV6-1 and J is TRBJ1-2; D may be TRBD1 (6 bases). The V end lost 4 bases, the J end lost 4 bases, and 19 bases lay between the germline ends. The CDR3 sequence is 16 residues long. The germline gives CDR1 MNHNS, CDR2 SASEGT. The CDR3 DNA is TGTGCCAGCAGTGCGCAGTCGACAGGCGACCTCTATGGCTACACCTTC. This translates into CASSAQSTGDLYGYTF.

This chain links TRBV27 with TRBJ2-5; D perhaps matches TRBD1 (6 bases). Germline V gene sequence: CDR1 MNHEY, CDR2 SMNVEV (reference sequence). The ends were cut back, 6 bases at V and 2 bases at J, with 19 bases in the middle. The CDR3 covers 16 residues. This CDR3 is CASSPSAGETQETQYF. CDR3 in DNA: TGTGCCAGCAGCCCGAGTGCAGGGGAAACACAAGAGACCCAGTACTTC.

This chain links TRBV11-2 with TRBJ1-1; D not certain. Trimming left V 1 base short and J 8 bases short, with 17 bases between. This CDR3 is built from 15 residues. In germline, CDR1 is SGHAT, CDR2 FQNNGV. DNA for the CDR3: TGTGCCAGCAGCTTAGGGCCTCTGTTACAGCCCGAAGCTTTCTTT. Amino acids: CASSLGPLLQPEAFF.

The chain uses TRBV11-2 and TRBJ1-1, with 7 bases identical to TRBD1. V shed 5 bases and J 0 bases; nucleotides not matched to a gene: 3. From germline, CDR1 is SGHAT and CDR2 FQNNGV. This CDR3 is 14 amino acids long. CDR3 protein: CASSLTGLNTEAFF. CDR3 nucleotides: TGTGCCAGCAGCCTGACAGGGCTGAACACTGAAGCTTTCTTT. The variable domain in full, with the rest retrieved from reference TRBV11-2 and TRBJ1-1, is EAGVAQSPRYKIIEKRQSVAFWCNPISGHATLYWYQQILGQGPKLLIQFQNNGVVDDSQLPKDRFSAERLKGVDSTLKIQPAKLEDSAVYLCASSLTGLNTEAFFGQGTRLTVV.

This clone was observed a few times. This chain connects TRBV7-3 to TRBJ2-7; D is perhaps TRBD1 (6 bases). This CDR3 spans 15 amino acids. Germline loops: CDR1 SGHTA, CDR2 FQGTGA. V lost 5 bases to trimming and J lost 2 bases, with 16 bases between them. The CDR3 DNA reads TGTGCCAGCAGCCTCTCGTCATCAGGGGCCTACGAGCAGTACTTC. This gives the protein CASSLSSSGAYEQYF.

The CDR3 region is CASRGRGNNEQFF. In DNA form, the CDR3 reads TGCGCCAGCAGGGGACGGGGCAACAATGAGCAGTTCTTC. This sequence joins TRBV4-1 and TRBJ2-1, with D perhaps TRBD1 or TRBD2 (5 bases each). The CDR3 covers 13 residues. V lost 6 bases and J lost 5, with 11 bases in between. Germline-derived CDR1 and CDR2 are MGHRA and YSYEKL.

This sequence joins TRBV7-9 and TRBJ1-1; D is perhaps TRBD1 (5 bases). Germline CDR1 reads SEHNR; CDR2 reads FQNEAQ (reference sequence). Trimming took 0 bases from V and 4 from J, leaving 12 bases between them. The CDR3 covers 15 residues. CDR3 in amino acids: CASSLAPGGSTEAFF. CDR3 sequence (DNA): TGTGCCAGCAGCTTAGCTCCGGGGGGAAGCACTGAAGCTTTCTTT.

The chain has TRBV7-9 and TRBJ2-7; possibly TRBD1 for D (6 bases). The CDR3 consists of 12 residues. Germline lookup yields CDR1 SEHNR and CDR2 FQNEAQ (reference sequence). V was cut by 3 bases and J by 3 bases, with 6 bases left in between. This chain's CDR3 is CASSLTGYEQYF. CDR3 coding DNA: TGTGCCAGCAGCTTGACAGGCTACGAGCAGTACTTC.

The V and J genes are TRBV29-1 and TRBJ2-7, with 7 bases lining up with TRBD2. Germline assignment: CDR1 SQVTM and CDR2 ANQGSEA. The CDR3 sequence is 12 residues long. Trimming removed 6 bases from V and 4 bases from J; junction bases left unmatched: 6. CDR3 loop: CSVLWGGYEQYF. CDR3 DNA: TGCAGCGTACTATGGGGGGGGTACGAGCAGTACTTC.